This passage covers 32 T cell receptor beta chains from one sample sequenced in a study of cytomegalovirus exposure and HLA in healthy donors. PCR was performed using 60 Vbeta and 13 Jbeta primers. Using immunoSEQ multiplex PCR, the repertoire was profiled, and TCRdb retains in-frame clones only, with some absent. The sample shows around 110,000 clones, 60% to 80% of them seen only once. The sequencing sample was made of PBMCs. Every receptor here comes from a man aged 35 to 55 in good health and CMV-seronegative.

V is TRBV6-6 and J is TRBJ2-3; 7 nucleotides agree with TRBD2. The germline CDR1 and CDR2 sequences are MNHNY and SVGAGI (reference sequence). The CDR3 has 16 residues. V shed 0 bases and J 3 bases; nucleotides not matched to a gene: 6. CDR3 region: CASSYSMASGTDTQYF. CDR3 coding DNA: TGTGCCAGCAGTTACTCGATGGCTAGCGGAACAGATACGCAGTATTTT.

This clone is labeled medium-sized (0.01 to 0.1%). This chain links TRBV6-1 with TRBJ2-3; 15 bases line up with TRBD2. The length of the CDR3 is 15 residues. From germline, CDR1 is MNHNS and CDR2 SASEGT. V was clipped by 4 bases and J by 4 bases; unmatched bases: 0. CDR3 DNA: TGTGCCAGCAGTGGGACTAGCGGGGGGGCAGATACGCAGTATTTT. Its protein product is CASSGTSGGADTQYF.

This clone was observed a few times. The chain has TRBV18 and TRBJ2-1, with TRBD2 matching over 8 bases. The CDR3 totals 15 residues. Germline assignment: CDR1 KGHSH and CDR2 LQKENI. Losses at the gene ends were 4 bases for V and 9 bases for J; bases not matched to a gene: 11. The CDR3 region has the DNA TGTGCCAGCTCACTTCCCCTCGGGGGGGGCACTGAGCAGTTCTTC. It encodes CASSLPLGGGTEQFF. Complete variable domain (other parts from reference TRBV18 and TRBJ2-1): NAGVMQNPRHLVRRRGQEARLRCSPMKGHSHVYWYRQLPEEGLKFMVYLQKENIIDESGMPKERFSAEFPKEGPSILRIQQVVRGDSAAYFCASSLPLGGGTEQFFGPGTRLTVL.

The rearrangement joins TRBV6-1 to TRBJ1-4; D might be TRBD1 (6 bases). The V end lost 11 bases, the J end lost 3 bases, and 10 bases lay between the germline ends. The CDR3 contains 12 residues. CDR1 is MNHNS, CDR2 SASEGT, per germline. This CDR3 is CACGQSNEKLFF. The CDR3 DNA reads TGTGCCTGCGGACAGTCTAATGAAAAACTGTTTTTT.

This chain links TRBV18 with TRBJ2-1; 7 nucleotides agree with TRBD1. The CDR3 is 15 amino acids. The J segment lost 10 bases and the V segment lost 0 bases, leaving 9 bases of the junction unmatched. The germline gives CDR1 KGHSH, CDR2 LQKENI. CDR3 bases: TGTGCCAGCTCACCACCGGGACAGCTGCGAATGGAGCAGTTCTTC. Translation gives CASSPPGQLRMEQFF.

CDR3 DNA sequence: TGTGCCAGCAGCCGGGGTTCCGCGGCTGGAAACACCATATATTTT. It codes for CASSRGSAAGNTIYF. The chain has TRBV5-6 and TRBJ1-3; D unresolved. Germline CDR1 and CDR2: SGHDT and YYEEEE. Between the trimmed V and J ends, which lost 4 bases and 2 bases, there was a span of 13 bases. This CDR3 contains 15 residues.

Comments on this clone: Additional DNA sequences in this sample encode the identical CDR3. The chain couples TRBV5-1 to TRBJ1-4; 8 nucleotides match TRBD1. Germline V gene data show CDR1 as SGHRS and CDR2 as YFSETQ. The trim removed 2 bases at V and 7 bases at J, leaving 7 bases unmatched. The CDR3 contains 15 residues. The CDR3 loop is CASSLDGQGVEKLFF. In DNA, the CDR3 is TGCGCCAGCAGCTTAGACGGACAGGGAGTTGAAAAACTGTTTTTT.

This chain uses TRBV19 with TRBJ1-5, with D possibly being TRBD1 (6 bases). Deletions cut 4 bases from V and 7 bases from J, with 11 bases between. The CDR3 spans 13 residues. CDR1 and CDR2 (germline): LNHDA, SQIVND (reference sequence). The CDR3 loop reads CASSTYTGQPQHF. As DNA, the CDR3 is TGTGCCAGTAGTACCTATACAGGGCAGCCCCAGCATTTT.

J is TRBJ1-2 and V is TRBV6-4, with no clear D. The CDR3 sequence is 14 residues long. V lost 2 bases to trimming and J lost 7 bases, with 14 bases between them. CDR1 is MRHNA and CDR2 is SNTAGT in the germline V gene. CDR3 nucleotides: TGTGCCAGCAGTGACGGGGAGGGTCGGAGTGGCTACACCTTC. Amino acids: CASSDGEGRSGYTF.

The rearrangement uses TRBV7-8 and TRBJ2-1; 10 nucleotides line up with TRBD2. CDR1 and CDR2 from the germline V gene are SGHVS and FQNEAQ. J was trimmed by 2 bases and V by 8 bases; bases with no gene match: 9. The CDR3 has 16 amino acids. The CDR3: CASGRSGGLAYNEQFF. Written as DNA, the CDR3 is TGTGCCAGCGGCCGTAGCGGGGGGCTAGCCTACAATGAGCAGTTCTTC.

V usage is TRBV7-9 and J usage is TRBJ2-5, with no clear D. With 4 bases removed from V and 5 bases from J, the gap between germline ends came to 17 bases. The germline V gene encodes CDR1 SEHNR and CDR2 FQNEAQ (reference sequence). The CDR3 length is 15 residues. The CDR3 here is CASSSPDPLRETQYF. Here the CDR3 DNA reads TGTGCCAGCAGCTCGCCTGACCCGTTGCGGGAGACCCAGTACTTC.

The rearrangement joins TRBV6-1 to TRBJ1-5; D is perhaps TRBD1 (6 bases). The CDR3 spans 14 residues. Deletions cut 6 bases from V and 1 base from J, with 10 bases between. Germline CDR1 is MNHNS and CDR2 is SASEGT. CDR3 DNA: TGTGCCAGCAGCCAGGGACAAAGCAATCAGCCCCAGCATTTT. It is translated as CASSQGQSNQPQHF.

In DNA, the CDR3 is TGTGCCACCAGGACGACTAGCGGTGCCTACGAGCAGTACTTC. Protein product: CATRTTSGAYEQYF. The V and J genes are TRBV15 and TRBJ2-7; 9 bases match TRBD2. The J segment lost 2 bases and the V segment lost 6 bases, leaving 5 bases of the junction unmatched. The CDR3 loop spans 14 amino acids. The germline V gene has CDR1 LNHNV and CDR2 YYDKDF (reference sequence).

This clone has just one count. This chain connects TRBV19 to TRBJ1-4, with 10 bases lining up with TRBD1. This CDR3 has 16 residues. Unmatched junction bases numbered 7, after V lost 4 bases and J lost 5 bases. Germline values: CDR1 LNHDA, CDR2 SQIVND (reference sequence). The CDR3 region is CASSTFPGQGNEKLFF. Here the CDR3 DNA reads TGTGCCAGTAGTACCTTTCCGGGACAGGGGAATGAAAAACTGTTTTTT.

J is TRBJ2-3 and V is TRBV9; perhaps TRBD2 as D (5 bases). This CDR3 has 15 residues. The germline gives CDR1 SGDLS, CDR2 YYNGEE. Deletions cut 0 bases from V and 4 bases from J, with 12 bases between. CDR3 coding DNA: TGTGCCAGCAGCGTAGGACGGGCGCGGGCAGATACGCAGTATTTT. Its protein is CASSVGRARADTQYF.

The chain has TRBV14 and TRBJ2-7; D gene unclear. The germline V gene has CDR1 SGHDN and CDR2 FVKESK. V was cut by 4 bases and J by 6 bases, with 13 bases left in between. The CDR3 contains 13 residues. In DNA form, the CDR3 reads TGTGCCAGCAGCCGCCTTAGTGGAGCCGAGCAGTACTTC. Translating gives CASSRLSGAEQYF.

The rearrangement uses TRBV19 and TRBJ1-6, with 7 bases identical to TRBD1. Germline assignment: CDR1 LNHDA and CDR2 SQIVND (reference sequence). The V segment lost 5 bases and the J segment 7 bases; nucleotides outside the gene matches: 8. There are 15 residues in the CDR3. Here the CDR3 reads CASSARTGGNSPLHF. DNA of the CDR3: TGTGCCAGTAGTGCCCGGACAGGCGGCAATTCACCCCTCCACTTT.

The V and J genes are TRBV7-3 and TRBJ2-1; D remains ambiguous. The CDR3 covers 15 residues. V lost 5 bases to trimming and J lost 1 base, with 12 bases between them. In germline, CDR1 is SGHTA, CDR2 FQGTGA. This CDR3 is CASSPNPESYNEQFF. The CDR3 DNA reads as TGTGCCAGCAGCCCCAACCCGGAGTCCTACAATGAGCAGTTCTTC.

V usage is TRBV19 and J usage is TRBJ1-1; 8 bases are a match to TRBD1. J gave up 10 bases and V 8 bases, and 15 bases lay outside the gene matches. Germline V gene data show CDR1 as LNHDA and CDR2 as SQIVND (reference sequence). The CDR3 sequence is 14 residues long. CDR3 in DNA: TGTGCCAGTGGTGGACAGGGCCATGGGTCGATAGCTTTCTTT. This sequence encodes CASGGQGHGSIAFF.

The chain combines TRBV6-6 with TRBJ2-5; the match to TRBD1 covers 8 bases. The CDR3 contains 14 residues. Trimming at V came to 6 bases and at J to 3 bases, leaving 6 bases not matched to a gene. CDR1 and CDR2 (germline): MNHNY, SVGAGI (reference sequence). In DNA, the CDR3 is TGTGCCAGCAGAGACAGGGGAATCGAAGAGACCCAGTACTTC. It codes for CASRDRGIEETQYF.

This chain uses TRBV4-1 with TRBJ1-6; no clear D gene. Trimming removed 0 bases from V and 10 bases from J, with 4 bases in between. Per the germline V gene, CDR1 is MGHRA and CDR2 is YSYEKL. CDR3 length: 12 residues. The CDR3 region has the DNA TGCGCCAGCAGCCAAGACATGTCACCCCTCCACTTT. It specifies CASSQDMSPLHF.

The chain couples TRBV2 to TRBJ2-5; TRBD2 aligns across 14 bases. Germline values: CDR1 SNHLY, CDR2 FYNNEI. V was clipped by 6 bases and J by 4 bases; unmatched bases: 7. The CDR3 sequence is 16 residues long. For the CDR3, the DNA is TGTGCCAGCAGGTGGACTAGCGGGGGGCCCCGAGAGACCCAGTACTTC. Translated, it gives CASRWTSGGPRETQYF.

CDR3 DNA: TGTGCCAGTTCTCAGGGAACGCCTCCCTACGAGCAGTACTTC. It specifies CASSQGTPPYEQYF. The chain couples TRBV2 to TRBJ2-7; possible D gene TRBD1, 5 bases. V shed 9 bases and J shed 2 bases, with 17 bases lying between them. This CDR3 contains 14 residues. Germline V CDR1 and CDR2: SNHLY, FYNNEI.

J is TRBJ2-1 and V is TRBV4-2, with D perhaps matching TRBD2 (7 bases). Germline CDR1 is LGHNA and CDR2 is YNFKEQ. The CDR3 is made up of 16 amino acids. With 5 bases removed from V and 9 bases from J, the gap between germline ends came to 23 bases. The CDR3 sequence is CASSGTGTWGGGEQFF. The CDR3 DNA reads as TGTGCCAGCAGCGGGACCGGGACCTGGGGAGGGGGTGAGCAGTTCTTC.

Here the CDR3 DNA reads TGTGCCAGCAGCTCCCTCGCGGATCAGTTCTACGCCAACGTCCTGACTTTC. Its protein is CASSSLADQFYANVLTF. V usage is TRBV7-9 and J usage is TRBJ2-6, with D unclear. Per germline, CDR1 SEHNR and CDR2 FQNEAQ (reference sequence). This CDR3 is built from 17 residues. V was pared by 4 bases and J by 7 bases, with 20 bases between.

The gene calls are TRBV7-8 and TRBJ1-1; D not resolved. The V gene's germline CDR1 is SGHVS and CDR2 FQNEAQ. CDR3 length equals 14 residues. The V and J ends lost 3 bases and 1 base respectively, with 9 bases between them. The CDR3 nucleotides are TGTGCCAGCAGCTTGGAGACGGGGAACACTGAAGCTTTCTTT. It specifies CASSLETGNTEAFF. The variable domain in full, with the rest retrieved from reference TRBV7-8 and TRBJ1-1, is GAGVSQSPRYKVAKRGQDVALRCDPISGHVSLFWYQQALGQGPEFLTYFQNEAQLDKSGLPSDRFFAERPEGSVSTLKIQRTQQEDSAVYLCASSLETGNTEAFFGQGTRLTVV.

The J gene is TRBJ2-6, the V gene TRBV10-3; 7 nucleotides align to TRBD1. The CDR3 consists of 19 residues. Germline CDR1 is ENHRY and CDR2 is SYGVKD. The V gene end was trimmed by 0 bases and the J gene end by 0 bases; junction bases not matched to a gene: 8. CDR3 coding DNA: TGTGCCATCAGTGAGTCTCTTACCTGGACAGGCTCTGGGGCCAACGTCCTGACTTTC. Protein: CAISESLTWTGSGANVLTF.

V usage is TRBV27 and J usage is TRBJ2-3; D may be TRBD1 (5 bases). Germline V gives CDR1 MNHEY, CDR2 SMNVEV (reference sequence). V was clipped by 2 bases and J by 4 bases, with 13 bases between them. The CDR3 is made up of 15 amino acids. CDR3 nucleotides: TGTGCCAGCAGTTTAGGGTGGGGCCCGCCAGATACGCAGTATTTT. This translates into CASSLGWGPPDTQYF.

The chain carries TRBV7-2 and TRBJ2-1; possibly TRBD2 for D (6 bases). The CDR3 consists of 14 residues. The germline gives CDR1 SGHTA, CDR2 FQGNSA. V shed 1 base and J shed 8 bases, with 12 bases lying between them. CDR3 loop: CASSLGFAGHEQFF. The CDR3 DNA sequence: TGTGCCAGCAGCTTAGGGTTCGCGGGACATGAGCAGTTCTTC.

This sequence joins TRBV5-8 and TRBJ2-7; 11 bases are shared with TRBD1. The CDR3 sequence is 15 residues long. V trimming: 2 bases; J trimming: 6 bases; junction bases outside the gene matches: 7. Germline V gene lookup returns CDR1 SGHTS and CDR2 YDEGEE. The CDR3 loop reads CASSFLDRGLSEQYF. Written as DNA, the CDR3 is TGTGCCAGCAGCTTTTTGGACAGGGGGCTTTCCGAGCAGTACTTC.

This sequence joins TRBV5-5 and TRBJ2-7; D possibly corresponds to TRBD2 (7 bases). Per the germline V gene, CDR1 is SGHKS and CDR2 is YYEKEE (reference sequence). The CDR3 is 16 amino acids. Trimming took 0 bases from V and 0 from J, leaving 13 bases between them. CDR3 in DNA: TGTGCCAGCAGCTTGGCCCGGGGGGCCAACTCCTACGAGCAGTACTTC. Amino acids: CASSLARGANSYEQYF. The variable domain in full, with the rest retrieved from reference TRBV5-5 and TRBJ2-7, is DAGVTQSPTHLIKTRGQQVTLRCSPISGHKSVSWYQQVLGQGPQFIFQYYEKEERGRGNFPDRFSARQFPNYSSELNVNALLLGDSALYLCASSLARGANSYEQYFGPGTRLTVT.

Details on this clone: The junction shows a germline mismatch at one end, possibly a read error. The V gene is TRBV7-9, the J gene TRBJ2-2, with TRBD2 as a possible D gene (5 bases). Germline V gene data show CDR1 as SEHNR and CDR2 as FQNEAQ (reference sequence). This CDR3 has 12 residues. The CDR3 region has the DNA TGTTCCAGCACGCTAGCTTTCCGGGAGCTGTTTTTT. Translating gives CSSTLAFRELFF.